The 29 T cell receptor beta chains listed next were all sequenced from one sample in a study of T cell responses to AZD1222 COVID-19 vaccine. The data were produced by immunoSEQ multiplex PCR, yet TCRdb's version contains in-frame clones alone and is incomplete. The sample has 100,000 or so clones; 90% are singletons. Sequenced material: peripheral blood, taken on day 0 of AZD1222 vaccination. Receptor source: an adult in good health.

This chain uses TRBV5-1 with TRBJ1-1; 12 bases line up with TRBD1. Germline trimming cut 3 bases from V and 4 bases from J; bases unmatched to any gene: 1. Germline CDR1 and CDR2: SGHRS and YFSETQ. The CDR3 is 14 amino acids. The CDR3 sequence is CASSWGQGATEAFF. The DNA of the CDR3 is TGCGCCAGCAGCTGGGGACAGGGGGCCACTGAAGCTTTCTTT.

This clone has only a few counts. This chain links TRBV14 with TRBJ1-2; D remains unclear. This CDR3 region has 13 residues. Per the germline V gene, CDR1 is SGHDN and CDR2 is FVKESK. The V end lost 4 bases, the J end lost 4 bases, and 10 bases lay between the germline ends. CDR3 DNA sequence: TGTGCCAGCAGCCCCGAGGACCGCTATGGCTACACCTTC. Protein product: CASSPEDRYGYTF.

The CDR3 sequence is CASSYAGRYNSPLHF. As DNA, the CDR3 is TGTGCCAGCAGTTATGCGGGCCGTTATAATTCACCCCTCCACTTT. The chain employs TRBV6-5 and TRBJ1-6; D ambiguous. Trimming took off 3 bases at V and 4 bases at J, with 10 bases between the two ends. The CDR3 loop spans 15 amino acids. In germline, CDR1 is MNHEY, CDR2 SVGAGI.

Only one count was recorded for this clone. This rearrangement joins TRBV3-1 (or the pseudogene TRBV3-2) to TRBJ2-2; D uncertain. The CDR3 length is 15 residues. The ends were cut back, 0 bases at V and 1 base at J, with 6 bases in the middle. Germline assignment: CDR1 LGHDT and CDR2 YNNKEL (reference sequence). CDR3 sequence: CASSQDVLNTGELFF. CDR3 bases: TGTGCCAGCAGCCAAGACGTCCTGAACACCGGGGAGCTGTTTTTT.

This chain links TRBV5-6 with TRBJ1-5; 8 positions agree with TRBD1. CDR3 length: 16 amino acids. The V gene's germline CDR1 is SGHDT and CDR2 YYEEEE. The J segment lost 2 bases and the V segment lost 4 bases, leaving 8 bases of the junction unmatched. The CDR3 loop is CASSLSLGQGNQPQHF. CDR3 bases: TGTGCCAGCAGCCTTAGTTTGGGACAGGGCAATCAGCCCCAGCATTTT. Full variable domain (remainder filled in from reference TRBV5-6 and TRBJ1-5): DAGVTQSPTHLIKTRGQQVTLRCSPKSGHDTVSWYQQALGQGPQFIFQYYEEEERQRGNFPDRFSGHQFPNYSSELNVNALLLGDSALYLCASSLSLGQGNQPQHFGDGTRLSIL.

This chain joins TRBV10-2 and TRBJ2-2; 8 bases align to TRBD2. This CDR3 has 14 residues. Trimming cost V 10 bases and J 3 bases; bases outside gene matches: 7. The germline CDR1 and CDR2 sequences are WSHSY and SAAADI. CDR3: CATVSGGDTGELFF. For the CDR3, the DNA is TGCGCCACCGTTTCCGGGGGGGACACCGGGGAGCTGTTTTTT.

The chain combines TRBV19 with TRBJ2-6; D is tentatively TRBD1 or TRBD2 (5 bases each). Germline lookup yields CDR1 LNHDA and CDR2 SQIVND (reference sequence). This CDR3 has 18 residues. V gave up 8 bases and J gave up 1 base, with 21 bases separating them. CDR3 sequence (DNA): TGTGCCAGTCGACCGGGGCAGGTCGTAATTTCTGGGGCCAACGTCCTGACTTTC. Amino acid sequence: CASRPGQVVISGANVLTF.

The chain couples TRBV5-1 to TRBJ2-3, with D perhaps matching TRBD2 (7 bases). CDR1 and CDR2 (germline): SGHRS, YFSETQ. Trimming removed 0 bases from V and 0 bases from J, with 11 bases in between. The CDR3 contains 16 residues. CDR3 loop: CASSLAGGPSTDTQYF. CDR3 bases: TGCGCCAGCAGCTTGGCCGGGGGGCCTAGCACAGATACGCAGTATTTT. Drawing the rest from reference TRBV5-1 and TRBJ2-3, the complete variable domain is KAGVTQTPRYLIKTRGQQVTLSCSPISGHRSVSWYQQTPGQGLQFLFEYFSETQRNKGNFPGRFSGRQFSNSRSEMNVSTLELGDSALYLCASSLAGGPSTDTQYFGPGTRLTVL.

This clone has just a few counts. This chain connects TRBV2 to TRBJ1-1, with D hard to call. Germline values: CDR1 SNHLY, CDR2 FYNNEI. The CDR3 runs to 14 residues. V lost 5 bases to trimming and J lost 0 bases, with 10 bases between them. The CDR3 nucleotides are TGTGCCAGCAGTCGTGGACGGATGAACACTGAAGCTTTCTTT. It yields the protein CASSRGRMNTEAFF.

V gene TRBV7-3 combines with J gene TRBJ1-2; tentatively, D is TRBD1 (5 bases). Germline V gene lookup returns CDR1 SGHTA and CDR2 FQGTGA. The ends were cut back, 1 base at V and 3 bases at J, with 15 bases in the middle. CDR3 length: 16 residues. The CDR3 region has the DNA TGTGCCAGCAGCTTAAGGCATCCTCCGGGGGACTATGGCTACACCTTC. Translated, it gives CASSLRHPPGDYGYTF.

This sequence joins TRBV10-3 and TRBJ2-7; 8 bases line up with TRBD2. This CDR3 has 18 amino acids. Germline lookup yields CDR1 ENHRY and CDR2 SYGVKD. Trimming took 1 base from V and 8 from J; bases not matched to a gene: 19. CDR3: CAISELLAGPTNPTKQYF. In DNA form, the CDR3 reads TGTGCCATCAGTGAGTTGTTAGCGGGGCCTACTAATCCTACGAAGCAGTACTTC.

This chain joins TRBV24-1 and TRBJ1-1, with D perhaps matching TRBD1 (5 bases). The V and J ends lost 3 bases and 6 bases respectively, with 10 bases between them. The length of the CDR3 is 13 residues. Germline assignment: CDR1 KGHDR and CDR2 SFDVKD. The CDR3 reads CATSDKGRAEAFF. The CDR3 DNA reads TGTGCCACCAGTGATAAGGGACGGGCTGAAGCTTTCTTT.

J is TRBJ2-7 and V is TRBV5-5, with D unclear. Trimming cost V 4 bases and J 4 bases, with 9 bases left between them. Germline CDR1 SGHKS, CDR2 YYEKEE (reference sequence). CDR3 length: 12 residues. The CDR3 region is CASSPTLYEQYF. The CDR3 DNA reads as TGTGCCAGCAGCCCAACCCTATACGAGCAGTACTTC. Variable domain in full (rest from reference TRBV5-5 and TRBJ2-7): DAGVTQSPTHLIKTRGQQVTLRCSPISGHKSVSWYQQVLGQGPQFIFQYYEKEERGRGNFPDRFSARQFPNYSSELNVNALLLGDSALYLCASSPTLYEQYFGPGTRLTVT.

The chain employs TRBV28 and TRBJ2-4, with TRBD1 as a possible D gene (5 bases). Germline V gene lookup returns CDR1 MDHEN and CDR2 SYDVKM. The CDR3 length is 12 residues. V gave up 8 bases and J gave up 7 bases, with 12 bases separating them. The CDR3 is CASAYPGNIQYF. CDR3 sequence (DNA): TGTGCCAGCGCATATCCAGGGAACATTCAGTACTTC.

This sequence joins TRBV11-2 and TRBJ2-5; no firm D call. The germline CDR1 and CDR2 sequences are SGHAT and FQNNGV. This CDR3 spans 13 amino acids. V was pared by 3 bases and J by 3 bases, with 8 bases between. CDR3 DNA sequence: TGTGCCAGCAGCTTCTCGCAGGAAGAGACCCAGTACTTC. Protein product: CASSFSQEETQYF. Full variable domain (rest looked up from reference TRBV11-2 and TRBJ2-5): EAGVAQSPRYKIIEKRQSVAFWCNPISGHATLYWYQQILGQGPKLLIQFQNNGVVDDSQLPKDRFSAERLKGVDSTLKIQPAKLEDSAVYLCASSFSQEETQYFGPGTRLLVL.

This chain uses TRBV28 with TRBJ1-2; maybe TRBD1 (6 bases). Trimming cost V 3 bases and J 0 bases, with 8 bases left between them. The CDR3 loop spans 14 amino acids. CDR1 and CDR2 from the germline V gene are MDHEN and SYDVKM. Written as DNA, the CDR3 is TGTGCCAGCAGTTTGGACAGCCCTAACTATGGCTACACCTTC. This gives the protein CASSLDSPNYGYTF.

V is TRBV4-2 and J is TRBJ1-6, with 7 bases identical to TRBD1. The germline gives CDR1 LGHNA, CDR2 YNFKEQ. The V segment lost 0 bases and the J segment 5 bases; nucleotides outside the gene matches: 4. The CDR3 contains 16 residues. The CDR3 region has the DNA TGTGCCAGCAGCCAAGAAACAGGGGTTCATAATTCACCCCTCCACTTT. Protein sequence: CASSQETGVHNSPLHF.

The V call is TRBV12-3 or TRBV12-4, the J call TRBJ2-3; D remains ambiguous. This CDR3 is built from 12 residues. Trimming removed 6 bases from V and 4 bases from J, with 8 bases in between. The CDR3 DNA follows: TGTGCCAGCAGCCATGGGTCAGATACGCAGTATTTT. Translation: CASSHGSDTQYF.

The chain links TRBV2 to TRBJ1-1; D ambiguous. From germline, CDR1 is SNHLY and CDR2 FYNNEI. Trimming took off 6 bases at V and 5 bases at J, with 10 bases between the two ends. This CDR3 region has 12 residues. Here the CDR3 DNA reads TGTGCCAGCAGGGGAGTCGGTACTGAAGCTTTCTTT. As protein: CASRGVGTEAFF.

The chain recombines TRBV28 with TRBJ2-7; D call uncertain. The CDR3 has 13 amino acids. Trimming stripped 7 bases from V and 1 base from J, with 11 bases between. Germline V lookup: CDR1 MDHEN, CDR2 SYDVKM. The CDR3 DNA is TGTGCCAGCAAAAGACACCCATCCTACGAGCAGTACTTC. As protein: CASKRHPSYEQYF.

The chain uses TRBV5-1 and TRBJ1-1; D is unresolved. V lost 7 bases and J lost 1, with 17 bases in between. Germline CDR1 SGHRS, CDR2 YFSETQ. CDR3 length: 15 amino acids. The CDR3 sequence is CASRPTEQPNTEAFF. In DNA form, the CDR3 reads TGCGCCAGCCGACCCACGGAACAGCCGAACACTGAAGCTTTCTTT.

The V gene is TRBV12-3 or TRBV12-4, the J gene TRBJ2-3; D is ambiguous. V gave up 3 bases and J gave up 1 base, with 5 bases separating them. CDR3 length equals 13 residues. The chain's CDR3 is CASSFGRTDTQYF. The CDR3 bases are TGTGCCAGCAGTTTCGGACGCACAGATACGCAGTATTTT.

V gene TRBV27 combines with J gene TRBJ1-2; TRBD1 aligns across 8 bases. Germline loops: CDR1 MNHEY, CDR2 SMNVEV (reference sequence). With V trimmed by 1 base and J by 1 base, 8 bases remained unmatched. This CDR3 contains 17 residues. CDR3 residues: CASSLLGQGAGNYGYTF. In DNA, the CDR3 is TGTGCCAGCAGTTTATTGGGTCAGGGGGCGGGTAACTATGGCTACACCTTC.

The V call is TRBV5-4, the J call TRBJ2-7, with D perhaps matching TRBD1 (6 bases). Deletions cut 0 bases from V and 4 bases from J, with 14 bases between. This CDR3 region has 15 residues. CDR1 is SGHNT, CDR2 YYREEE, per germline (reference sequence). CDR3 bases: TGTGCCAGCAGCTTGGAGGCAGGGGAAAGGTACGAGCAGTACTTC. Residues: CASSLEAGERYEQYF.

The chain is built from TRBV11-2 and TRBJ1-2; D gene uncertain. V lost 10 bases, J lost 5 bases, and 14 bases lay in between. The CDR3 has 12 residues. Germline V CDR1 and CDR2: SGHAT, FQNNGV. The CDR3 loop is CATRLTRYGYTF. Written as DNA, the CDR3 is TGTGCCACCCGTTTGACCCGTTATGGCTACACCTTC.

The chain uses TRBV5-1 and TRBJ2-5; TRBD2 might be the D (5 bases). Germline V gives CDR1 SGHRS, CDR2 YFSETQ. The CDR3 is 13 amino acids. Trimming left V 0 bases short and J 6 bases short, with 9 bases between. In nucleotides, the CDR3 is TGCGCCAGCAGCTTGGCGGAGGCAAAGACCCAGTACTTC. Translating it yields CASSLAEAKTQYF.

The rearrangement links TRBV7-6 to TRBJ2-2, with 9 bases matching TRBD2. The CDR3 consists of 16 residues. Germline V CDR1 and CDR2: SGHVS, FNYEAQ. V shed 2 bases, J shed 2 bases, and the junction held 3 bases outside the gene matches. CDR3 sequence reads: CASSLNSGGNTGELFF. The CDR3 region has the DNA TGTGCCAGCAGCTTAAATAGCGGGGGAAACACCGGGGAGCTGTTTTTT.

J is TRBJ2-2 and V is TRBV5-1, with TRBD1 matching over 9 bases. The CDR3 covers 17 residues. V trimming: 4 bases; J trimming: 2 bases; junction bases outside the gene matches: 9. In germline, CDR1 is SGHRS, CDR2 YFSETQ. The CDR3: CASSALGQGVNTGELFF. DNA for the CDR3: TGCGCCAGCAGCGCGCTGGGACAGGGAGTCAACACCGGGGAGCTGTTTTTT.

V usage is TRBV5-4 and J usage is TRBJ2-4; D is tentatively TRBD1 or TRBD2 (5 bases each). The CDR3 contains 16 residues. From germline, CDR1 is SGHNT and CDR2 YYREEE (reference sequence). The V and J ends lost 4 bases and 3 bases respectively, with 17 bases between them. In DNA, the CDR3 is TGTGCCAGCAGCCCGATCGCCGGGACGGGCAAAAACATTCAGTACTTC. This sequence encodes CASSPIAGTGKNIQYF.